These T cell receptor beta chains were read from a single sample in a study of blood T cells in healthy people across ages. TCRdb recomputed calls from the 5' RACE reads with MiXCR, one row per CDR3 protein. This sample has some 790,000 distinct CDR3 sequences, with under 35% found just once. Sequencing was done on a sample of blood. The receptors were gathered from a woman aged 80 or over in good health. Each CDR3 is given with its conserved first and last residue. The D gene is left open where the match is weak. Size values are once, few and many counts, or a class for expanded clones, and some rows have none.

TRBJ1-4 | . | few | TRBV6-1 | TGTGCCAGCAGCCTAACAGGGTTTGATGAAAAACTGTTTTTT | CASSLTGFDEKLFF
TRBJ2-2 | . | . | TRBV9 | TGTGCCAGCAGCTTTTGGGACTCAGGGGAGCTGTTTTTT | CASSFWDSGELFF
TRBJ2-3 | . | . | TRBV11-2 | TGTGCCAGCAGCACCCTCCTCTCGGGCTCAGATACGCAGTATTTT | CASSTLLSGSDTQYF
TRBJ1-6 | . | many | TRBV7-2 | TGTGCCAGCAGCTTACGGGGGAGGGATTCACCCCTCCACTTT | CASSLRGRDSPLHF
TRBJ1-1 | . | . | TRBV6-5 | TGTGCCAGCAGTTACAGAGGGGTGGGAAAAGCTTTCTTT | CASSYRGVGKAFF
TRBJ2-7 | TRBD2 | many | TRBV7-2 | TGTGCCAGCAGCCCCCTAGCGGGGCCCGCCTACGAGCAGTACTTC | CASSPLAGPAYEQYF
TRBJ2-2 | TRBD2 | . | TRBV20-1 | TGCAGTGCGCGGAGGGGCGGCGGGGGGACCTTATTCCCCGGGGAGCTGTTTTTT | CSARRGGGGTLFPGELFF
TRBJ1-2 | . | . | TRBV11-2 | TGTGCCTCACGGGTCACAGACTTAGCTAACTATGGCTACACCTTC | CASRVTDLANYGYTF
TRBJ2-3 | . | many | TRBV7-9 | TGTGCCAGCAGCTACCCCCGAGCGCTTATGGGGAGCACAGATACGCAGTATTTT | CASSYPRALMGSTDTQYF
TRBJ2-5 | . | many | TRBV6-6 | TGTGCCAGCAGTTACTTTACCGGGACATCCTACCAAGAGACCCAGTACTTC | CASSYFTGTSYQETQYF
TRBJ2-7 | . | many | TRBV4-3 | TGCGCCAGCAGCCAAGAAAGATCAGGGGACACTCCACAGTACTTC | CASSQERSGDTPQYF
TRBJ2-1 | TRBD2 | many | TRBV28 | TGTGCCAGCAGTCCCAAGCGGGGGTTACTTTACAATGAGCAGTTCTTC | CASSPKRGLLYNEQFF
TRBJ2-2 | . | . | TRBV6-1 | TGTGCCAGCTGTCTCGCGACGGGGGAGCTGTTTTTT | CASCLATGELFF
TRBJ1-6 | . | . | TRBV28 | TGTGCCAGCAGTTCTCGTCGACCCCTCCACTTT | CASSSRRPLHF
TRBJ2-3 | . | . | TRBV7-2 | TGTGCCAGCAGCCTATGGGCTGGTAGCTCAGATACGCAGTATTTT | CASSLWAGSSDTQYF
TRBJ1-2 | TRBD1 | many | TRBV4-3 | TGCGCCAGCAGCCATCACTCCGGGACAGGGAGGTATGGCTACACCTTC | CASSHHSGTGRYGYTF
TRBJ2-7 | . | . | TRBV2 | TGTGCCAGCACCACAGACCAGGGATCCTACAATGAGCAGTACTTC | CASTTDQGSYNEQYF
TRBJ2-1 | . | many | TRBV5-6 | TGTGCCAGCAGCTCGGGCAATGAGCAGTTCTTC | CASSSGNEQFF
TRBJ2-1 | . | many | TRBV21-1 | TGTGCCAGCAGTCATCTAGCGGGGGGGAATGAGCAGTTCTTC | CASSHLAGGNEQFF
TRBJ2-1 | . | many | TRBV5-1 | TGCGCCAGCAGCTTGGATGGACACATTAGCTCCTACAATGAGCAGTTCTTC | CASSLDGHISSYNEQFF
TRBJ1-2 | . | . | TRBV10-3 | TGTGCCATCAGTGAGGGACAGACCGTGGGAGGCTACACCTTC | CAISEGQTVGGYTF
TRBJ2-1 | TRBD1 | . | TRBV14 | TGTGCCGGCAATGGGCAACAGGGGGGATCCAATGAGCAGTTCTTC | CAGNGQQGGSNEQFF
TRBJ1-2 | . | few | TRBV18 | TGTGCCAGCTCACCACCAGGCCAGGGAAATCGGGACTATGGCCACACCTTC | CASSPPGQGNRDYGHTF
TRBJ2-5 | TRBD1 | many | TRBV11-2 | TGTGCCAGCAGCCCGGGACAGGGTTACCGAGAGACCCAGTACTTC | CASSPGQGYRETQYF
TRBJ1-1 | TRBD1 | many | TRBV7-2 | TGTGCCAGCAGCTTAGCGACAGGGGGCACTGAAGCTTTCTTT | CASSLATGGTEAFF
TRBJ2-2 | . | . | TRBV3-1 | TGTGCCAGCAGCCATACCGGGACGAACACCGGGGAGCTGTTTTTT | CASSHTGTNTGELFF
TRBJ1-6 | . | few | TRBV7-9 | TGTGCCAGCAGCGTAGTCGGCGTAAATTCACCCCTCCACTTT | CASSVVGVNSPLHF
TRBJ1-1 | TRBD1 | once | TRBV6-2/TRBV6-3 | TGTGCCAGCAGAAGGACAGGGGAGGCCACTGAAGCTTTCTTT | CASRRTGEATEAFF
TRBJ2-5 | TRBD1 | few | TRBV5-1 | TGCGCCAGCAGGGGGGACAGGGGTGAAGAGACCCAGTACTTC | CASRGDRGEETQYF
TRBJ1-1 | . | . | TRBV6-5 | TGTGCCACCCTCTTAGGACACGGGAACACTGAAGCTTTCTTT | CATLLGHGNTEAFF
TRBJ1-1 | . | many | TRBV4-2 | TGTGCCAGCAGCCAAGACAGACTCATGAACACTGAAGCTTTCTTT | CASSQDRLMNTEAFF
TRBJ2-1 | TRBD2 | many | TRBV9 | TGTGCCAGCACTCCTGGACTAGCGGGGAGCTCCTACAATGAGCAGTTCTTC | CASTPGLAGSSYNEQFF
TRBJ2-7 | . | few | TRBV18 | TGTGCCAGCTCACCACCGGGACTCTCCTACGAGCAGTACTTC | CASSPPGLSYEQYF
TRBJ2-7 | . | many | TRBV7-9 | TGTGCCAGCAGAGCCGGACCCTCCTACGAGCAGTACTTC | CASRAGPSYEQYF
TRBJ2-1 | . | many | TRBV12-3/TRBV12-4 | TGTGCCACCAAGCCTGGAAGGGGTGAGCAGTTCTTC | CATKPGRGEQFF
TRBJ1-1 | TRBD1 | . | TRBV6-2/TRBV6-3 | TGTGCCAGCAGCCCCTATCCTGACAGGGCCACTGAAGCTTTCTTT | CASSPYPDRATEAFF
TRBJ2-7 | . | many | TRBV7-2 | TGTGCCAGCAGCTCCCCTTCTTCCTACGAGCAGTACTTC | CASSSPSSYEQYF
TRBJ2-1 | . | many | TRBV4-3 | TGCGCCAGCAGCCAAGATTTACGGGATCCGGGGTCCTCCTACAATGAGCAGTTCTTC | CASSQDLRDPGSSYNEQFF
TRBJ2-1 | TRBD2 | many | TRBV20-1 | TGCAGTGCTAGAGATAAGCGGGGGAGCTCCTACAATGAGCAGTTCTTC | CSARDKRGSSYNEQFF
TRBJ2-7 | TRBD2 | many | TRBV6-5 | TGTGCCAGCAGTTACAAACCTACTAGCGGGGGTTGGTACGAGCAGTACTTC | CASSYKPTSGGWYEQYF
TRBJ2-2 | . | . | TRBV12-3/TRBV12-4 | TGTGCCAGCAGATACCAGGGGAGCACCGGGGAGCTGTTTTTT | CASRYQGSTGELFF
TRBJ2-2 | . | few | TRBV11-2 | TGTGCCAGCAGCCGGCAGGGAGGCACCGGGGAGCTGTTTTTT | CASSRQGGTGELFF
TRBJ2-3 | . | . | TRBV20-1 | TGCAGTGCTAGGGCACTACCTGGACGGGAGCCCAAAGATACGCAGTATTTT | CSARALPGREPKDTQYF
TRBJ1-2 | TRBD1 | . | TRBV20-1 | TGCAGTGCTACAGGGGGGGTTGGCTACACCTTC | CSATGGVGYTF
TRBJ2-3 | TRBD1 | once | TRBV7-8 | TGTGCCAGCAGCATGAGGACAGGGCCAGATACGCAGTATTTT | CASSMRTGPDTQYF